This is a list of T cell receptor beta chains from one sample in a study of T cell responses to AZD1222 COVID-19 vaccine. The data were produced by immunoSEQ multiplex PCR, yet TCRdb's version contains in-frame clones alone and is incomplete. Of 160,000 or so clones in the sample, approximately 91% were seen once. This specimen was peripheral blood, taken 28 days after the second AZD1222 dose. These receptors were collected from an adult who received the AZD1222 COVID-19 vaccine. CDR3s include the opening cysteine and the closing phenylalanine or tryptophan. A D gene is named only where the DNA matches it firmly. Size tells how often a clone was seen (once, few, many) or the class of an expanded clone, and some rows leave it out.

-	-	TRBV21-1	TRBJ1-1	CASSKGRLNTEAFF	TGTGCCAGCAGCAAGGGACGGTTGAACACTGAAGCTTTCTTT
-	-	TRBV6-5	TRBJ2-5	CASTLGGGGGETQYF	TGTGCCAGCACTCTAGGGGGGGGAGGAGGGGAGACCCAGTACTTC
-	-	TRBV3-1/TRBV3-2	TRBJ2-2	CASSQPSTGELFF	TGTGCCAGCAGCCAGCCATCTACCGGGGAGCTGTTTTTT
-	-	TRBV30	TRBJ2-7	CAWSVGQARYEQYF	TGTGCCTGGAGTGTAGGGCAGGCCCGCTACGAGCAGTACTTC
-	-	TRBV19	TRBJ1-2	CASSTPTAASYGYTF	TGTGCCAGTAGTACCCCGACAGCGGCCAGCTATGGCTACACCTTC
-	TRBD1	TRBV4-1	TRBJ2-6	CASSQGQGGSGANVLTF	TGCGCCAGCAGCCAAGGACAGGGCGGGTCTGGGGCCAACGTCCTGACTTTC
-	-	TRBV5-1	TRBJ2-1	CASTDAGEQFF	TGCGCCAGCACCGATGCGGGGGAGCAGTTCTTC
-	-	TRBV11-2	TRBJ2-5	CASSQDSQETQYF	TGTGCCAGCAGCCAGGACAGCCAAGAGACCCAGTACTTC
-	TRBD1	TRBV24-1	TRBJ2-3	CATSDGGTGGNTQYF	TGTGCCACCAGTGACGGCGGGACAGGGGGCAATACGCAGTATTTT
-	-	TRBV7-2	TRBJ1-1	CASSLLGGQGTEAFF	TGTGCCAGCAGCTTGCTGGGGGGGCAAGGCACTGAAGCTTTCTTT
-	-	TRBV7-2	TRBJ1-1	CASSLDSGPVKAFF	TGTGCCAGCAGCTTAGATTCGGGGCCGGTAAAGGCTTTCTTT
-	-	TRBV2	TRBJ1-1	CASSDPGKAFF	TGTGCCAGCAGTGACCCAGGGAAAGCTTTCTTT
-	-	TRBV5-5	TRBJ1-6	CASSLVPQGRGDSPLHF	TGTGCCAGCAGCCTAGTACCCCAGGGGCGGGGAGACTCACCCCTCCACTTT
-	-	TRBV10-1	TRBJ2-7	CASSESSGEQYF	TGCGCCAGCAGTGAGAGTTCGGGCGAGCAGTACTTC
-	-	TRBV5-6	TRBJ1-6	CASSLVGASGDSPLHF	TGTGCCAGCAGCTTGGTTGGGGCTAGCGGGGATTCACCCCTCCACTTT
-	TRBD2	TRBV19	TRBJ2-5	CASSPGFVAGETQYF	TGTGCCAGTAGTCCGGGTTTCGTAGCGGGAGAGACCCAGTACTTC
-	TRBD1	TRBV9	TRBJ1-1	CASSTDRAEGTEAFF	TGTGCCAGCAGCACCGACAGGGCCGAAGGCACTGAAGCTTTCTTT
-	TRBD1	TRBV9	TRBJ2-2	CASSDDRAIGELFF	TGTGCCAGCAGCGACGACAGGGCGATCGGGGAGCTGTTTTTT
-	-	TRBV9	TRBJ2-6	CASSVGVRGTGANVLTF	TGTGCCAGCAGCGTAGGTGTCAGGGGTACGGGGGCCAACGTCCTGACTTTC
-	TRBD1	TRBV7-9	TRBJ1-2	CASSFWGSQGGDYGYTF	TGTGCCAGCAGCTTTTGGGGAAGCCAGGGGGGGGACTATGGCTACACCTTC
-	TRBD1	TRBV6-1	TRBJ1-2	CASSETWGQGVRGYTF	TGTGCCAGCAGTGAAACCTGGGGACAGGGAGTTCGAGGCTACACCTTC
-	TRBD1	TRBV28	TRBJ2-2	CASSTGTGVPGELFF	TGTGCCAGCAGCACCGGGACAGGGGTCCCCGGGGAGCTGTTTTTT
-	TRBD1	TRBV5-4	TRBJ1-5	CASSSRQGGKQPQHF	TGTGCCAGCAGCTCACGACAGGGAGGAAAACAGCCCCAGCATTTT
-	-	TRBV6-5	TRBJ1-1	CASSRGTEAFF	TGTGCCAGCAGCAGGGGCACTGAAGCTTTCTTT
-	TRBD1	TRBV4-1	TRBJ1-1	CASSPGGAFTEAFF	TGCGCCAGCAGCCCAGGGGGCGCGTTCACTGAAGCTTTCTTT
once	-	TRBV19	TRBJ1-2	CASSPIPGDGSYTF	TGTGCCAGTAGCCCGATACCAGGGGACGGAAGCTACACCTTC
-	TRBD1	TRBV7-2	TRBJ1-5	CASSDREFHPYQPQHF	TGTGCCAGCTCGGACAGGGAGTTCCATCCCTATCAGCCCCAGCATTTT
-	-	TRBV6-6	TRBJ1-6	CASSPGVRARAGGSPLHF	TGTGCCAGCAGTCCCGGAGTCAGAGCCCGAGCAGGAGGGTCACCCCTCCACTTT
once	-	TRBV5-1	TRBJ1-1	CASSLNTEAFF	TGCGCCAGCAGCTTGAATACTGAAGCTTTCTTT
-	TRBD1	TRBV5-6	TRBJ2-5	CASSTGQEMYRETQYF	TGTGCCAGCAGCACCGGACAGGAAATGTATCGAGAGACCCAGTACTTC
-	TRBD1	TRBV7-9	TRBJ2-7	CASSLAGTGVYEQYF	TGTGCCAGCAGCTTAGCAGGGACAGGCGTCTACGAGCAGTACTTC
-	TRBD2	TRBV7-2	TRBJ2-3	CASSLAGRGGRTDTQYF	TGTGCCAGCAGCTTAGCTGGGCGGGGGGGCCGGACAGATACGCAGTATTTT
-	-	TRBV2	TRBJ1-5	CASSEDGFLTSQPQHF	TGTGCCAGCAGTGAGGATGGGTTCTTAACTTCTCAGCCCCAGCATTTT
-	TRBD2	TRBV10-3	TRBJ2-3	CAISDPGLAGDTQYF	TGTGCCATCAGTGACCCGGGACTAGCGGGAGATACGCAGTATTTT
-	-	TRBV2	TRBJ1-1	CASNPLGGADTEAFF	TGTGCCAGCAATCCCCTTGGAGGGGCGGACACTGAAGCTTTCTTT
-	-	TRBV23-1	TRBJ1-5	CASNLGTSNQPQHF	TGCGCCAGCAACCTGGGGACAAGCAATCAGCCCCAGCATTTT
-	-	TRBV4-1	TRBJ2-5	CASSQEGALGGIQYF	TGCGCCAGCAGCCAAGAGGGGGCCTTAGGGGGTATCCAGTACTTC
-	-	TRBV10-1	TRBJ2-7	CASSEGQSYEQYF	TGCGCCAGCAGTGAGGGACAGTCCTACGAGCAGTACTTC
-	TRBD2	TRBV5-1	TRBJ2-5	CASSLFPGLEMSETQYF	TGCGCCAGCAGCTTGTTCCCGGGACTAGAGATGTCAGAGACCCAGTACTTC
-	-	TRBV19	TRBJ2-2	CASSIAQGLITGELFF	TGTGCCAGTAGTATCGCGCAGGGACTTATCACCGGGGAGCTGTTTTTT
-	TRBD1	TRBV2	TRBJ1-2	CASSGDRGNYGYTF	TGTGCCAGCAGTGGGGACAGGGGAAACTATGGCTACACCTTC
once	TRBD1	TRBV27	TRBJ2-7	CASNKIHLRDRVFYEQYF	TGTGCCAGCAACAAAATCCATTTGCGGGACAGGGTATTCTACGAGCAGTACTTC
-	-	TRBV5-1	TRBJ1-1	CASSPPGGATEAFF	TGCGCCAGCAGCCCGCCCGGGGGGGCCACTGAAGCTTTCTTT
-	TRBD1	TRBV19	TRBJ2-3	CASSPGQGWYTQYF	TGTGCCAGTAGCCCGGGACAGGGTTGGTATACGCAGTATTTT
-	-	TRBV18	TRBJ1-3	CASSPPGRDTIYF	TGTGCCAGCTCACCACCAGGGAGGGACACCATATATTTT
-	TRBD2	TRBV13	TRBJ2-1	CASSPRRGGRYNEQFF	TGTGCCAGCAGCCCACGACGGGGGGGCCGCTACAATGAGCAGTTCTTC
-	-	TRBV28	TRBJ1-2	CASSRPTDTNYGYTF	TGTGCCAGCAGCCGACCGACAGATACTAACTATGGCTACACCTTC
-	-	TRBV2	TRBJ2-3	CASSDTSRGRDTQYF	TGTGCCAGCAGTGACACTAGCAGGGGCCGCGATACGCAGTATTTT
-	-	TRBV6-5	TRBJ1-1	CASSYSTGAGAEAFF	TGTGCCAGCAGTTACTCGACTGGGGCCGGGGCCGAAGCTTTCTTT
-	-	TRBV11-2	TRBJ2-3	CASSPGARGLGGTDTQYF	TGTGCCAGCAGCCCTGGGGCCCGGGGCCTTGGGGGCACAGATACGCAGTATTTT
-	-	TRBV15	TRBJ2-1	CATSFRGIHEQFF	TGTGCCACCAGCTTTAGGGGGATCCATGAGCAGTTCTTC